This T cell receptor (beta chain) is from a study of cytomegalovirus exposure and HLA in healthy donors. Trimming removed 4 bases from V and 7 bases from J, with 7 bases in between. The length of the CDR3 is 11 residues. Germline assignment: CDR1 SEHNR and CDR2 FQNEAQ (reference sequence). Only in-frame clones appear in the TCRdb table, and some are missing; sequencing was by immunoSEQ multiplex PCR. Seen here are over 150,000 clones, around 84% observed once, and the top ten hold less than 2.5%. The sequencing input was PBMCs. The chain employs TRBV7-9 and TRBJ1-2; maybe TRBD1 (5 bases). The TCR comes from a human donor in good health. The CDR3 nucleotides read TGTGCCAGCAGCTGGCAGGGTGGCTACACCTTC. Amino acids: CASSWQGGYTF. Together with reference TRBV7-9 and TRBJ1-2, the CDR3 gives the full variable domain: DTGVSQNPRHKITKRGQNVTFRCDPISEHNRLYWYRQTLGQGPEFLTYFQNEAQLEKSRLLSDRFSAERPKGSFSTLEIQRTEQGDSAMYLCASSWQGGYTFGSGTRLTVV.